The text below deals with one TCR beta chain. Its antigen is undetermined. The sample comes from a study of T cells in localized non-small cell lung cancer. The CDR3 sequence is 14 residues long. Germline CDR1 SGHDN, CDR2 FVKESK. The V end lost 4 bases, the J end lost 7 bases, and 14 bases lay between the germline ends. Some clones are missing from TCRdb's copy, which holds only in-frame ones; the method was immunoSEQ multiplex PCR. Of some 130,000 clones listed, around 89% are singletons. Study-wide points: Highest T cell clonality was seen in uninvolved adjacent lung, surpassing that measured in tumor. As only one tumor region underwent sequencing, heterogeneity remains possible. Appearances in adjacent lung were noted for a median 57 of the top 100 tumor clones.

The chain is built from TRBV14 and TRBJ2-1; D might be TRBD1 (6 bases). Sequenced here: peripheral blood, sampled before any cancer treatment. The clonotype originates from a female donor of 60 years or more with stage I lung adenocarcinoma. The CDR3 is CASSRTASGNEQFF. The CDR3 DNA reads as TGTGCCAGCAGCCGGACAGCCTCTGGGAATGAGCAGTTCTTC.